These 17 T cell receptor beta chains came from one sample sequenced in a study of memory CD4+ T cells and cytomegalovirus serostatus. Single viable CD3+CD4+CD8-CD45RO+ cells were sorted as the memory CD4+ T cells. TCRdb keeps only in-frame clones here, not all; method: immunoSEQ multiplex PCR. The sample shows tens of thousands of clones, just under 80% of them seen only once. Sequenced: memory CD4+ T cells from blood. These receptors originate from an adult in good health and CMV-seronegative.

This rearrangement joins TRBV5-1 to TRBJ2-3; maybe TRBD2 (5 bases). Trimming took 4 bases from V and 5 from J, leaving 11 bases between them. The CDR3 is 13 residues long. The germline gives CDR1 SGHRS, CDR2 YFSETQ. The DNA for the CDR3 is TGCGCCAGCAGCGCCCACGGAGGAGATACGCAGTATTTT. Its translation: CASSAHGGDTQYF.

This sequence joins TRBV5-1 and TRBJ2-7; D gene unclear. Germline V gene data show CDR1 as SGHRS and CDR2 as YFSETQ. CDR3 length: 12 residues. Trimming took off 4 bases at V and 0 bases at J, with 5 bases between the two ends. The CDR3 DNA is TGCGCCAGCAGCGACCCCTCCTACGAGCAGTACTTC. It specifies CASSDPSYEQYF.

The J gene is TRBJ2-6, the V gene TRBV27, with D perhaps assigned TRBD1 or TRBD2 (6 bases each). Trimming cost V 4 bases and J 4 bases, with 20 bases left between them. The CDR3 totals 18 residues. Per germline, CDR1 MNHEY and CDR2 SMNVEV (reference sequence). CDR3: CASSYNPGVAGGANVLTF. CDR3 in DNA: TGTGCCAGCAGTTACAATCCAGGGGTTGCGGGAGGGGCCAACGTCCTGACTTTC.

This chain links TRBV2 with TRBJ1-2, with unresolved D. The ends were cut back, 4 bases at V and 3 bases at J, with 12 bases in the middle. The CDR3 covers 14 residues. Germline CDR1 reads SNHLY; CDR2 reads FYNNEI. CDR3 sequence (DNA): TGTGCCAGCAGTGCGATGGCGGGGTACTATGGCTACACCTTC. Its translation: CASSAMAGYYGYTF. The full variable domain, rest sourced from reference TRBV2 and TRBJ1-2, is EPEVTQTPSHQVTQMGQEVILRCVPISNHLYFYWYRQILGQKVEFLVSFYNNEISEKSEIFDDQFSVERPDGSNFTLKIRSTKLEDSAMYFCASSAMAGYYGYTFGSGTRLTVV.

The chain employs TRBV10-3 and TRBJ2-5; D call uncertain. The J call is in doubt because the DNA end fits TRBJ2-7 better. CDR3 length: 12 amino acids. The V gene's germline CDR1 is ENHRY and CDR2 SYGVKD. The CDR3 DNA reads as TGTGCCATCAGCGTAAAGGGCTACGAGCAGTACTTC. Translating it yields CAISVKGYEQYF.

Points on this clone: A read error may account for a junction end that differs from germline. The chain links TRBV5-1 to TRBJ2-1; 7 bases are a match to TRBD1. The germline V gene has CDR1 SGHRS and CDR2 YFSETQ. There are 17 residues in the CDR3. The CDR3 here is CASSLAGQVSSFNEQFF. The CDR3 DNA is TGCGCCAGCAGCTTGGCCGGACAGGTTTCTTCCTTCAATGAGCAGTTCTTC. Supplemented by reference TRBV5-1 and TRBJ2-1, the full variable domain reads KAGVTQTPRYLIKTRGQQVTLSCSPISGHRSVSWYQQTPGQGLQFLFEYFSETQRNKGNFPGRFSGRQFSNSRSEMNVSTLELGDSALYLCASSLAGQVSSFNEQFFGPGTRLTVL.

The chain employs TRBV28 and TRBJ1-2; D is unresolved. The CDR3 runs to 12 residues. V shed 4 bases and J shed 5 bases, with 8 bases lying between them. The germline V gene encodes CDR1 MDHEN and CDR2 SYDVKM. CDR3 in DNA: TGTGCCAGCAGTTCGCCCCTGTATGGCTACACCTTC. Amino acid sequence: CASSSPLYGYTF.

The V call is TRBV29-1, the J call TRBJ2-2; 10 bases are a match to TRBD1. Trimming removed 4 bases from V and 1 base from J; junction bases left unmatched: 9. Germline V gene sequence: CDR1 SQVTM, CDR2 ANQGSEA. There are 17 residues in the CDR3. In DNA form, the CDR3 reads TGCAGCGTTGCTAGAACCGGGACAGGGGTGAACACCGGGGAGCTGTTTTTT. Residues: CSVARTGTGVNTGELFF.

The chain joins TRBV10-3 to TRBJ1-1, with D perhaps TRBD1 (6 bases). The CDR3 contains 15 residues. Trimming took 0 bases from V and 5 from J, leaving 13 bases between them. The V gene's germline CDR1 is ENHRY and CDR2 SYGVKD. The CDR3 region is CAISESGARGTEAFF. In nucleotides, the CDR3 is TGTGCCATCAGTGAGTCAGGGGCGAGGGGGACTGAAGCTTTCTTT.

The chain has TRBV9 and TRBJ1-2; tentatively, D is TRBD1 (5 bases). This CDR3 is 14 amino acids long. Germline loops: CDR1 SGDLS, CDR2 YYNGEE. The V end lost 2 bases, the J end lost 6 bases, and 14 bases lay between the germline ends. The chain's CDR3 is CASSVGGRKDGYTF. The CDR3 DNA reads as TGTGCCAGCAGCGTGGGGGGAAGAAAGGATGGCTACACCTTC.

The chain uses TRBV4-2 and TRBJ2-7; the D is unclear. Germline V gene data show CDR1 as LGHNA and CDR2 as YNFKEQ. This CDR3 is 14 amino acids long. V shed 4 bases and J shed 6 bases, with 16 bases lying between them. CDR3 protein: CASSPYDQSVEQYF. The CDR3 DNA follows: TGTGCCAGCAGCCCCTACGACCAATCGGTCGAGCAGTACTTC.

The rearrangement uses TRBV5-6 and TRBJ2-4, with D possibly TRBD1 on 5 matching bases. The germline V gene encodes CDR1 SGHDT and CDR2 YYEEEE. Deletions cut 6 bases from V and 0 bases from J, with 19 bases between. This CDR3 has 17 residues. CDR3 loop: CASNVMIGAIAKNIQYF. CDR3 DNA: TGTGCCAGCAACGTAATGATAGGGGCTATAGCCAAAAACATTCAGTACTTC.

The rearrangement joins TRBV19 to TRBJ2-1, with 8 bases aligning to TRBD2. The V segment lost 6 bases and the J segment 3 bases; nucleotides outside the gene matches: 7. The CDR3 loop spans 15 amino acids. Germline CDR1 is LNHDA and CDR2 is SQIVND (reference sequence). CDR3 residues: CASSQAGGGYNEQFF. CDR3 in DNA: TGTGCCAGTAGCCAGGCGGGGGGTGGCTACAATGAGCAGTTCTTC. The whole variable domain, remainder taken from reference TRBV19 and TRBJ2-1, is DGGITQSPKYLFRKEGQNVTLSCEQNLNHDAMYWYRQDPGQGLRLIYYSQIVNDFQKGDIAEGYSVSREKKESFPLTVTSAQKNPTAFYLCASSQAGGGYNEQFFGPGTRLTVL.

In this sample, this clone turned up once. J is TRBJ1-1 and V is TRBV7-9; 7 bases map to TRBD1. This CDR3 spans 14 amino acids. Losses at the gene ends were 5 bases for V and 10 bases for J; bases not matched to a gene: 13. Germline V CDR1 and CDR2: SEHNR, FQNEAQ (reference sequence). In nucleotides, the CDR3 is TGTGCCAGCAGCCCCGGGACAGTCCCACGGAGAGCTTTCTTT. Its protein product is CASSPGTVPRRAFF.

The V gene is TRBV19, the J gene TRBJ2-7; 9 positions match TRBD1. V lost 5 bases and J lost 4; bases outside the gene matches: 9. This CDR3 has 15 amino acids. Germline loops: CDR1 LNHDA, CDR2 SQIVND (reference sequence). The CDR3 coding sequence is TGTGCCAGTAGTGATCCGGGACAGGGTCCGTACGAGCAGTACTTC. This translates into CASSDPGQGPYEQYF.

This chain joins TRBV9 and TRBJ1-2; tentatively, D is TRBD1 (5 bases). The CDR3 has 13 residues. Germline values: CDR1 SGDLS, CDR2 YYNGEE. The V and J ends lost 2 bases and 7 bases respectively, with 12 bases between them. The CDR3 region is CASSVQGLSGYTF. The CDR3 coding sequence is TGTGCCAGCAGCGTTCAGGGTCTCTCTGGCTACACCTTC.

The chain employs TRBV7-2 and TRBJ2-3, with 8 bases matching TRBD2. The CDR3 contains 14 residues. Germline assignment: CDR1 SGHTA and CDR2 FQGNSA. After removal of 3 bases from V and 1 base from J, the junction contained 0 bases not matched to a gene. Here the CDR3 DNA reads TGTGCCAGCAGCTTTAGCGGGGGCACAGATACGCAGTATTTT. Protein product: CASSFSGGTDTQYF.